This T cell receptor (beta chain) was found in a study of CXCR3-negative and CXCR3-positive naive CD8 T cells. Study outcomes and limitations: Naive cells with CXCR3 showed TRB CDR3s that were more hydrophobic than those in CXCR3-negative naive cells.

The V gene's germline CDR1 is MGHRA and CDR2 YSYEKL. This CDR3 is 16 amino acids long. About this clonotype: The antigen is not known.

Carrying UMI labels, the TRB cDNA libraries were prepared through 5' RACE. From the 5' RACE reads, TCRdb lists one entry per CDR3 protein and no DNA. This sample's table reports tens of thousands of distinct CDR3 sequences. The clonotype was recovered from a human donor in good health. Some clones in this sample may be carry-over from other donors' samples. The chain couples TRBV4-1 to TRBJ2-1; TCRdb outputs TRBD2, but without DNA this stays unchecked. The sample comprised naive CXCR3+ CD8+ T cells from blood. Regarding subset: CD45RO-CCR7+CD27+CD95- naive CD8+ T cells expressing CXCR3 (TNR3+). The CDR3 region is CASSQVRLAGPNEQFF.